These 11 T cell receptor beta chains came from one sample sequenced in a study of shared clonotypes between healthy human individuals. Clones were sequenced by immunoSEQ multiplex PCR, and TCRdb holds only the in-frame ones, with some missing. This table has hundreds of thousands of clones, 95% to 97% appearing once. Sequenced sample: naive CD4+ T cells sorted from blood. Stated subset: CD45RA+ positively selected. The source of these receptors is a woman in her twenties or thirties in good health.

The chain has TRBV21-1 and TRBJ2-1. TRBV21-1 is classified as a pseudogene. The CDR3 is 16 residues long. As DNA, the CDR3 is TGTGCCAGCAGCAAAATTACTGGGGTACCATACAATGAGCAGTTCTTC. Translated: CASSKITGVPYNEQFF.

This clone was seen more than once but under ten times. The V gene is TRBV19, the J gene TRBJ2-7, with D unresolved. The CDR3 runs 14 residues. CDR1 is LNHDA, CDR2 SQIVND, per germline (reference sequence). V lost 5 bases, J lost 0 bases, and 11 bases lay in between. Here the CDR3 DNA reads TGTGCCAGTAGTCAAGACCGAAGCTCCTACGAGCAGTACTTC. As protein: CASSQDRSSYEQYF.

The J gene is TRBJ1-4, the V gene TRBV2; D is uncertain. Germline V gene data show CDR1 as SNHLY and CDR2 as FYNNEI. V was pared by 6 bases and J by 11 bases, with 10 bases between. The CDR3 has 11 amino acids. The CDR3 spells CASSAGRKLFF. Here the CDR3 DNA reads TGTGCCAGCAGCGCGGGAAGGAAACTGTTTTTT.

The V gene is TRBV6-1, the J gene TRBJ1-1; D gene ambiguous. The CDR3 spans 15 residues. V lost 8 bases to trimming and J lost 4 bases, with 20 bases between them. From germline, CDR1 is MNHNS and CDR2 SASEGT. The CDR3 bases are TGTGCCAGCCGACCTATTATAGCAGGCGGCACTGAAGCTTTCTTT. As protein: CASRPIIAGGTEAFF.

The chain recombines TRBV30 with TRBJ2-1, with a tentative D call TRBD2 (6 bases). CDR1 is GTSNPN, CDR2 SVGIG, per germline (reference sequence). The CDR3 has 13 residues. The V and J ends lost 6 bases and 7 bases respectively, with 16 bases between them. The CDR3 DNA sequence: TGTGCCTGCTACCCCCGGGACTTGAATGAGCAGTTCTTC. Translated: CACYPRDLNEQFF.

The genes are TRBV18 and TRBJ1-5; D gene unclear. V shed 3 bases and J shed 4 bases, with 13 bases lying between them. CDR3 length: 15 amino acids. Germline values: CDR1 KGHSH, CDR2 LQKENI. CDR3 in amino acids: CASSPRLSDNQPQHF. The CDR3 nucleotides are TGTGCCAGCTCACCGCGACTCAGCGATAATCAGCCCCAGCATTTT.

This clone was picked up one time. The rearrangement uses TRBV27 and TRBJ2-7; maybe TRBD1 (5 bases). Germline V gene sequence: CDR1 MNHEY, CDR2 SMNVEV (reference sequence). The CDR3 length is 12 residues. Trimming removed 5 bases at V and 3 bases at J, with 8 bases between. Here the CDR3 DNA reads TGTGCCAGCAGTCGGACATTCTACGAGCAGTACTTC. This codes for CASSRTFYEQYF.

About this clone: Different DNA sequences within this sample yield the same CDR3. CDR3 in DNA: TGTGCCAGCAGAAATAGCGGGAGAGGGCAGTACTTC. Translation: CASRNSGRGQYF. The chain employs TRBV28 and TRBJ2-7; 9 bases map to TRBD2. Germline CDR1 reads MDHEN; CDR2 reads SYDVKM. The CDR3 totals 12 residues. Germline trimming cut 6 bases from V and 9 bases from J; bases unmatched to any gene: 6.

This chain joins TRBV28 and TRBJ1-4; D gene ambiguous. V lost 6 bases and J lost 8, with 7 bases in between. Germline assignment: CDR1 MDHEN and CDR2 SYDVKM. The CDR3 runs to 11 residues. The DNA of the CDR3 is TGTGCCAGCAGCCCCGGCGAAAAACTGTTTTTT. Translation gives CASSPGEKLFF.

V usage is TRBV28 and J usage is TRBJ2-1, with 13 bases fitting TRBD2. The CDR3 is 16 amino acids. With 5 bases clipped from V and 11 bases from J, the junction kept 12 bases outside the gene matches. CDR1 is MDHEN, CDR2 SYDVKM, per germline. The CDR3 coding sequence is TGTGCCAGCAGTGGGGGGGGGACTAGCGGGACCTCTCAGCAGTTCTTC. Its translation is CASSGGGTSGTSQQFF. Combining the CDR3 with reference TRBV28 and TRBJ2-1 gives the whole variable domain DVKVTQSSRYLVKRTGEKVFLECVQDMDHENMFWYRQDPGLGLRLIYFSYDVKMKEKGDIPEGYSVSREKKERFSLILESASTNQTSMYLCASSGGGTSGTSQQFFGPGTRLTVL.

The chain is built from TRBV6-5 and TRBJ2-5, with a weak D call TRBD1 (5 bases). The CDR3 spans 14 residues. Trimming removed 6 bases from V and 5 bases from J, with 16 bases in between. Germline V gene sequence: CDR1 MNHEY, CDR2 SVGAGI. The CDR3 DNA is TGTGCCAGCAGGGACCCAGGGTACGGGGAGACCCAGTACTTC. Amino acid sequence: CASRDPGYGETQYF.